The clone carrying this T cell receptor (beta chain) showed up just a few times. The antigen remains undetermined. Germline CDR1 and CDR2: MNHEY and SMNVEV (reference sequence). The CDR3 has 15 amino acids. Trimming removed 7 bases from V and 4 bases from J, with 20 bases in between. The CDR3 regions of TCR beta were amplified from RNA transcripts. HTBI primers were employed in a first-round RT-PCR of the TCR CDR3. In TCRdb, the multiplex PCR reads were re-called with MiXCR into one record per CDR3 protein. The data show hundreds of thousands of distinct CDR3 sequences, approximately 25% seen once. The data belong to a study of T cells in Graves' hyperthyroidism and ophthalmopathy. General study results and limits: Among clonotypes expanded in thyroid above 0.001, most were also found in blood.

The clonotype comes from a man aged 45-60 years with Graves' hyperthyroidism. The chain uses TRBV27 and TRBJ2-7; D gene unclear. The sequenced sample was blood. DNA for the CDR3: TGTGCCAGCAATCCCCATACTTCAAGACCTTACGAGCAGTACTTC. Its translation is CASNPHTSRPYEQYF.